The clone carrying this TCR beta chain was detected ten times or more. The data are from a study of T-cell memory formation after mild COVID-19. TCRdb redid the calling of the 5' RACE reads with MiXCR, one entry per CDR3 protein. The sample includes about 340,000 distinct CDR3 sequences, roughly 21% of them seen just once. The CDR3 consists of 12 residues. Germline-derived CDR1 and CDR2 are MNHEY and SVGAGI. The V end was cut by 6 bases, the J end by 1 base, with 3 bases between. V and J are TRBV6-5 and TRBJ2-2; D uncertain. This clonotype originated in an adult woman who had mild COVID-19 (a few samples of this study predate the infection). Cell type and time point are not known. What was sequenced was PBMCs or a T cell subset sorted from them (not recorded which). This CDR3 reads CASSVNTGELFF. The CDR3 region has the DNA TGTGCCAGCAGCGTGAACACCGGGGAGCTGTTTTTT.